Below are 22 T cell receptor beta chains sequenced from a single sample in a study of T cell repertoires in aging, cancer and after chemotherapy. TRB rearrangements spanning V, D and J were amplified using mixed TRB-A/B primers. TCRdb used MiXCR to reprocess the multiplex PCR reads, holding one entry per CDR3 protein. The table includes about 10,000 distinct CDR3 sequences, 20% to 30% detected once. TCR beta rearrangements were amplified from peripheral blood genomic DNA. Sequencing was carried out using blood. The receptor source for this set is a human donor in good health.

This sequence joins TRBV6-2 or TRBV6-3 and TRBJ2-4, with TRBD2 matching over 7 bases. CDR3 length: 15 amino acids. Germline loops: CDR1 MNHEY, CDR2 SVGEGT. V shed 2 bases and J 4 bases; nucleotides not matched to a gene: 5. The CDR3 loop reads CASSYRSSGKNIQYF. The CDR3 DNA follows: TGTGCCAGCAGTTACAGGTCTAGCGGAAAAAACATTCAGTACTTC.

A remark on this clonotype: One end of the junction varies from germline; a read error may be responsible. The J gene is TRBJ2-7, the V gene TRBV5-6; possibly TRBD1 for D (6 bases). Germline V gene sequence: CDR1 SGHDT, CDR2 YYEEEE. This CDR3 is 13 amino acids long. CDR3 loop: CASSSRTEYEQYF. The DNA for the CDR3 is TGCGCCAGCAGCTCGCGGACAGAATACGAGCAGTACTTC.

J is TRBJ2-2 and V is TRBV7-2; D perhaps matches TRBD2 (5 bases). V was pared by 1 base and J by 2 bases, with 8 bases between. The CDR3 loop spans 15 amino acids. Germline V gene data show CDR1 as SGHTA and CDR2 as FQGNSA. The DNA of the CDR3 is TGTGCCAGCAGCTTAGATCGGGGTAACACCGGGGAGCTGTTTTTT. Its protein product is CASSLDRGNTGELFF.

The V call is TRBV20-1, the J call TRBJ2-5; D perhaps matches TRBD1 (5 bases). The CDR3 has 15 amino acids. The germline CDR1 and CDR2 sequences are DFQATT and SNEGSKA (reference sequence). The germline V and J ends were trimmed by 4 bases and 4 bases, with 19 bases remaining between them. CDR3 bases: TGCAGTGCTATCCGATCAAACTGGGGCGGAGAGACCCAGTACTTC. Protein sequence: CSAIRSNWGGETQYF.

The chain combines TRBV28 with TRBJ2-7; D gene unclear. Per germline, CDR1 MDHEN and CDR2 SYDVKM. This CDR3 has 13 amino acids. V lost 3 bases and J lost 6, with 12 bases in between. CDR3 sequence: CASSFPSVTEQYF. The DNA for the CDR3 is TGTGCCAGCAGTTTCCCGTCGGTGACCGAGCAGTACTTC.

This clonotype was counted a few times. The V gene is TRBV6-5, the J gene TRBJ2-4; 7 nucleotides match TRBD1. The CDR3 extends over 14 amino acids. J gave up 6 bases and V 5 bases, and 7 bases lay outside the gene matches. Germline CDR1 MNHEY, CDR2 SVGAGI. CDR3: CASSDLRDRNIQYF. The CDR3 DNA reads TGTGCCAGCAGTGACCTCCGGGACAGAAACATTCAGTACTTC.

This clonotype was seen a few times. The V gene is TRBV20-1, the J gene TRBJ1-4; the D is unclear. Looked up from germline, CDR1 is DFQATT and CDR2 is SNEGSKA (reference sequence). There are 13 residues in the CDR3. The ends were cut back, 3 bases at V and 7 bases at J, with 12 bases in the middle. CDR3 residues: CSARGGWSEKLFF. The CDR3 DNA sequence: TGCAGTGCTAGGGGAGGGTGGAGTGAAAAACTGTTTTTT.

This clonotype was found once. CDR3 amino acids: CSASLVPNTEAFF. The CDR3 region has the DNA TGCAGTGCTAGTCTCGTTCCGAACACTGAAGCTTTCTTT. The chain has TRBV20-1 and TRBJ1-1; no clear D gene. This CDR3 is 13 amino acids long. Germline CDR1 is DFQATT and CDR2 is SNEGSKA (reference sequence). With 3 bases removed from V and 1 base from J, the gap between germline ends came to 9 bases.

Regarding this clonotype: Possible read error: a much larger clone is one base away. The CDR3 nucleotides are TGTGCCACCAGCAGGATCCCGGGACGGCCTAACGGGGGATACACCGGGGAGCTGTTTTTT. Encoded protein: CATSRIPGRPNGGYTGELFF. The chain combines TRBV15 with TRBJ2-2; a weak D match, TRBD2 (6 bases). Germline CDR1 LNHNV, CDR2 YYDKDF (reference sequence). This CDR3 contains 20 residues. The V gene lost 3 bases and the J gene lost 3 bases, with 26 bases spanning the gap.

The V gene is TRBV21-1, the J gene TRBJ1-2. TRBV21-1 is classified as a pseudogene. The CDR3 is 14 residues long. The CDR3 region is CASSKSRRPDGYTF. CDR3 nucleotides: TGTGCCAGCAGCAAATCAAGACGGCCCGATGGCTACACCTTC.

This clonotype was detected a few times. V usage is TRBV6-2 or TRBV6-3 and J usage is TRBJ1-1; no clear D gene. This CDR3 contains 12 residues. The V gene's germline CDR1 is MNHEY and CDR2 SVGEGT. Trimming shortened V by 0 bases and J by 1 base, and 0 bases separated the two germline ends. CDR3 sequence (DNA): TGTGCCAGCAGTTACTCGAACACTGAAGCTTTCTTT. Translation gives CASSYSNTEAFF.

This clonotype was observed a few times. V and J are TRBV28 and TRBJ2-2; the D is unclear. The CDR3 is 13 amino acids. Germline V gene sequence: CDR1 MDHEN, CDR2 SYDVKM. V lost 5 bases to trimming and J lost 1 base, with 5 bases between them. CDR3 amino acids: CASSPQNTGELFF. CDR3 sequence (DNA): TGTGCCAGCAGTCCTCAGAACACCGGGGAGCTGTTTTTT.

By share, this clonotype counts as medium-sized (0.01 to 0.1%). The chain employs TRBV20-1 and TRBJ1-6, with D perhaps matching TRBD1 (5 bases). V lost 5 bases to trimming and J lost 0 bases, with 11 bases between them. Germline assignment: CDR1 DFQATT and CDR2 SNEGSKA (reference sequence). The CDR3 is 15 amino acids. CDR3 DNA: TGCAGTGCTTGGACACCGAGCTCCTATAATTCACCCCTCCACTTT. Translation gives CSAWTPSSYNSPLHF.

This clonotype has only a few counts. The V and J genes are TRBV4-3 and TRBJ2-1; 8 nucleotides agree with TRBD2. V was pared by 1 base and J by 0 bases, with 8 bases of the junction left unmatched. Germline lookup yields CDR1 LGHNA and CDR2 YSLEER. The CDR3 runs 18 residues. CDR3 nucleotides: TGCGCCAGCAGCCAAGGGGCTAGCGGGTGGAGCTCCTACAATGAGCAGTTCTTC. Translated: CASSQGASGWSSYNEQFF.

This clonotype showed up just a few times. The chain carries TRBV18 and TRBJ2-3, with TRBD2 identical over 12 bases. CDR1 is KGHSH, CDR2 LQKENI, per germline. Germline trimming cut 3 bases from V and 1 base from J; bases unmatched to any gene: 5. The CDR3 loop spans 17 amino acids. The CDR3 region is CASSPTRTSGGTDTQYF. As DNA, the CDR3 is TGTGCCAGCTCACCGACTCGGACTAGCGGGGGCACAGATACGCAGTATTTT.

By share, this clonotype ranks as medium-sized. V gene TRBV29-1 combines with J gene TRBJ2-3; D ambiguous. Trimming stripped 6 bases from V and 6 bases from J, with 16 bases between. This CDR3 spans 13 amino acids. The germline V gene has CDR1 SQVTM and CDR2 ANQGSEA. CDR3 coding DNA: TGCAGCGTGGGTACTAACGTAGGCGATACGCAGTATTTT. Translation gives CSVGTNVGDTQYF.

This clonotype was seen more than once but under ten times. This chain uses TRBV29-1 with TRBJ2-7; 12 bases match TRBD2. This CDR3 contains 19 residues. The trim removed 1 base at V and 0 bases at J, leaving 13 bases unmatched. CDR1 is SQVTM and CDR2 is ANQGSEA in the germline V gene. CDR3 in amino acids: CSVEVTSGGTRRSSYEQYF. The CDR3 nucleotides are TGCAGCGTTGAAGTCACTAGCGGGGGGACCAGACGGAGCTCCTACGAGCAGTACTTC.

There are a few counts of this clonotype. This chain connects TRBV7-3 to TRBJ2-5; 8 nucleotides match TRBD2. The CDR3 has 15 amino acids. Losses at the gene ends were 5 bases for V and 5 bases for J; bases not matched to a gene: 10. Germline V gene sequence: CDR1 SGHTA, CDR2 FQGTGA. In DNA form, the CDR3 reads TGTGCCAGCAGCCGTAGCGGGACACCCGGGGAGACCCAGTACTTC. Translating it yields CASSRSGTPGETQYF.

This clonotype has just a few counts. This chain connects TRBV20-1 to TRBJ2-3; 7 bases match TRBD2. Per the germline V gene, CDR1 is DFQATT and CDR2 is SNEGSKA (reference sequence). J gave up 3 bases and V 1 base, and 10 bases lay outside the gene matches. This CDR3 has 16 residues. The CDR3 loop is CSARGLWGGGTDTQYF. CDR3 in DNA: TGCAGTGCTAGAGGCTTATGGGGGGGTGGGACAGATACGCAGTATTTT.

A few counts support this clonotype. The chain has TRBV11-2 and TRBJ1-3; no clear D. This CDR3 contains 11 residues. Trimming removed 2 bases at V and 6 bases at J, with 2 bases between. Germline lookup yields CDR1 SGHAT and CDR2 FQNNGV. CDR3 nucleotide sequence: TGTGCCAGCAGCTTATCAAACACCATATATTTT. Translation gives CASSLSNTIYF.

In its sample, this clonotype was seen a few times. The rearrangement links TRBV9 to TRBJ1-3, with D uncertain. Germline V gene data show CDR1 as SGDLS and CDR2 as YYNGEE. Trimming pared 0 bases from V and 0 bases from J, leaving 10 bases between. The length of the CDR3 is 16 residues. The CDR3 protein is CASSVGSARSGNTIYF. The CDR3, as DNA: TGTGCCAGCAGCGTAGGTTCTGCTCGCTCTGGAAACACCATATATTTT.

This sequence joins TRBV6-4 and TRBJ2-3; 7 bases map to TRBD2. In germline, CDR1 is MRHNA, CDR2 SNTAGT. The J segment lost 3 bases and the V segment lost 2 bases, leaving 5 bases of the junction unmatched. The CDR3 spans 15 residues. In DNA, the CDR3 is TGTGCCAGCAGTGACGATCCCGGGGGGACAGATACGCAGTATTTT. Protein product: CASSDDPGGTDTQYF.